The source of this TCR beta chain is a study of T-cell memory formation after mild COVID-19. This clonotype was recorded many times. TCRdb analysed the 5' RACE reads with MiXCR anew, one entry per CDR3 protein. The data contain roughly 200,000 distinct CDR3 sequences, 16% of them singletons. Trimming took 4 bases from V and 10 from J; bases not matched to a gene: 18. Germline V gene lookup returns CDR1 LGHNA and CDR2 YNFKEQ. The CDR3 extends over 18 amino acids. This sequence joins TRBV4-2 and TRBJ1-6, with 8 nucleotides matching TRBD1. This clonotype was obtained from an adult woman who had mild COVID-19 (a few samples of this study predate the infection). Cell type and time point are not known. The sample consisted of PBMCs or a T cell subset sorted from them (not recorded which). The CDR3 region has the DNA TGTGCCAGCAGCCCGGACAGGGTAATTGCTGTGGTAAAATCACCCCTCCACTTT. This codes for CASSPDRVIAVVKSPLHF.